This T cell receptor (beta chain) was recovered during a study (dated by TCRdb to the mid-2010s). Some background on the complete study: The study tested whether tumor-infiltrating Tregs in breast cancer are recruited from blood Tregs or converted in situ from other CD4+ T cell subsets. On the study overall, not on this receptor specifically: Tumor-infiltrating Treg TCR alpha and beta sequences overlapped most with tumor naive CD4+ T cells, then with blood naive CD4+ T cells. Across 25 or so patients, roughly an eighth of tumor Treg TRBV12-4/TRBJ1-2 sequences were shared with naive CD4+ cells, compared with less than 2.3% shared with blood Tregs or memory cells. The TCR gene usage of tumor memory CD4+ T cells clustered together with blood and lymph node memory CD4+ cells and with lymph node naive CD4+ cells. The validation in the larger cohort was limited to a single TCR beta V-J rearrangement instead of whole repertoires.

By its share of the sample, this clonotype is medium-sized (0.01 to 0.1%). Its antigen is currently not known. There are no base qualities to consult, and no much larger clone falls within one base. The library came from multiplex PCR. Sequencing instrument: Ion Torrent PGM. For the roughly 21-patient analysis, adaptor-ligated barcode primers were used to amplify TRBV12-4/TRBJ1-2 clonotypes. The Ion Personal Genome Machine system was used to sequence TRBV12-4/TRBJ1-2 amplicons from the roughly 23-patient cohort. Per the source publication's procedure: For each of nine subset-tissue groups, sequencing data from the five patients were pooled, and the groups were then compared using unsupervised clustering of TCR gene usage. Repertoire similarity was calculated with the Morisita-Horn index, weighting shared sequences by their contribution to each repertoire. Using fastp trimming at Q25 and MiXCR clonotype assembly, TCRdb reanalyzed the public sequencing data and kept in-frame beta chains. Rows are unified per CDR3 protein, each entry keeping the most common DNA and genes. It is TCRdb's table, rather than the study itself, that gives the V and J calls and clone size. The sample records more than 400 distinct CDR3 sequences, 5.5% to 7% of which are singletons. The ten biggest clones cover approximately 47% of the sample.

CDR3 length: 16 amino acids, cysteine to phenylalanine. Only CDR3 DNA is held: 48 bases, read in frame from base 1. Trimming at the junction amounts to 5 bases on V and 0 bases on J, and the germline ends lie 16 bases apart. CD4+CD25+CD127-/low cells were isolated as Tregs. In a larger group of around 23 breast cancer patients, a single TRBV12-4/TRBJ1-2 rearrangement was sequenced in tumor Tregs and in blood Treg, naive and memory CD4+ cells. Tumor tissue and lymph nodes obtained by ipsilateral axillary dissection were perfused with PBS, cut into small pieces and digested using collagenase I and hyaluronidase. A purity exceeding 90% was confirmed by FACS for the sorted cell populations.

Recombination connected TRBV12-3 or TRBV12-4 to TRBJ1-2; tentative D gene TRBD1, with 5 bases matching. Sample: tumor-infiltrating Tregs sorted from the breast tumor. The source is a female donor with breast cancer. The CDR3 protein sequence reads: CASSPAVDKTNYGYTF. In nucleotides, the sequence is TGTGCCAGCAGTCCGGCGGTGGACAAAACTAACTATGGCTACACCTTC.